One T cell receptor beta chain is described in this entry. Its target is not known. These data originate in a study of OX40 agonist ivuxolimab in advanced cancers. Looking at the study overall: The dose-escalation cohort had hepatocellular carcinoma, melanoma, renal cell or head and neck cancer.

Method: immunoSEQ multiplex PCR; TCRdb's copy keeps in-frame clones and lacks some. The sample records some 50,000 clones, about 88% being singletons. Study results and limitations: Relatively little clonal expansion, among the lowest observed, appeared in partial responders at 0.1-3.0 mg/kg. The CD4+ and CD8+ T cells in the blood had expanded clonally by week 6 at 0.1 to 3.0 mg/kg. Mean expanded clone counts were higher in CD8+ than CD4+ T cells.

This TCR was recovered from an adult with an advanced solid tumor such as melanoma, head and neck, liver or kidney cancer. The source material was CD4+ or CD8+ T cells sorted from blood, sampled in a trial of the OX40 agonist ivuxolimab.

The CDR3 sequence: CASRIGQGTDTQYF. The CDR3 nucleotides read TGCGCCAGCAGGATTGGACAGGGGACAGATACGCAGTATTTT. The chain couples TRBV5-1 to TRBJ2-3; 9 bases agree with TRBD1. The CDR3 totals 14 residues. From germline, CDR1 is SGHRS and CDR2 YFSETQ. V was pared by 5 bases and J by 3 bases, with 4 bases of the junction left unmatched.